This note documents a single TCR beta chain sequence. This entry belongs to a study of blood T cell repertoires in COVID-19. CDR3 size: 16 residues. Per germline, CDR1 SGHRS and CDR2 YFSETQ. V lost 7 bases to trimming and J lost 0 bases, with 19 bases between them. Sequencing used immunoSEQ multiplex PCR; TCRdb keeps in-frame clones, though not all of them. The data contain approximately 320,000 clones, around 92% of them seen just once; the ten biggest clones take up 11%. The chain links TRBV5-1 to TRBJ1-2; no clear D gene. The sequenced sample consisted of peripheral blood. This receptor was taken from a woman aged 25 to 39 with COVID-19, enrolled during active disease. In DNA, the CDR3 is TGCGCCAGCGCCTGGTCCGTGGCTTCAACTAACTATGGCTACACCTTC. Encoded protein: CASAWSVASTNYGYTF.